The clone carrying this TCR beta chain showed up just a few times. The V gene end was trimmed by 2 bases and the J gene end by 0 bases; junction bases not matched to a gene: 2. Germline V gives CDR1 SGHAT, CDR2 FQNNGV. CDR3 length: 15 amino acids. The data were taken from a study of PD-L1 blockade in urothelial cancer. Looking at the study overall: Each participant's history included 0 to 3 prior chemotherapy regimens. Once treatment had started, blood was analyzed at 3 weeks (second dose) and again at 6 weeks.

Stated time point: pretreatment peripheral blood. A spike-in of synthetic TCR analog templates was added to each PCR. Here immunoSEQ multiplex PCR was the method, and the copy in TCRdb shows in-frame clones only, minus some. The sample lists 35,000 or so clones; over 75% were seen once. The input for sequencing was PBMCs, taken around atezolizumab (anti-PD-L1) treatment. V is TRBV11-2 and J is TRBJ1-1, with 8 bases aligning to TRBD1. This clonotype originated in a man aged 60 to 69 with urothelial cancer. This CDR3 reads CASSLRTGMNTEAFF. As DNA, the CDR3 is TGTGCCAGCAGCTTAAGGACAGGGATGAACACTGAAGCTTTCTTT.